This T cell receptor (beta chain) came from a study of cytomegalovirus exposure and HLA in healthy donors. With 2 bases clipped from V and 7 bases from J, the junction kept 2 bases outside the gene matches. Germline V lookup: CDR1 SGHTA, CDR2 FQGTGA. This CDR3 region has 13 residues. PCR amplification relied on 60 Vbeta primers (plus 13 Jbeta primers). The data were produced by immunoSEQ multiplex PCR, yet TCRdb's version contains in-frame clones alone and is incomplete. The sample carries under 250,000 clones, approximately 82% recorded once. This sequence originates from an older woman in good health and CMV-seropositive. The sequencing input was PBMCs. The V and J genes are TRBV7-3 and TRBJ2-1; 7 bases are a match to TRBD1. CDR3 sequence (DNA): TGTGCCAGCAGCTTAGTCAGGGGGAATGAGCAGTTCTTC. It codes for CASSLVRGNEQFF.